The clone carrying this TCR beta chain was recorded a few times. Germline values: CDR1 DFQATT, CDR2 SNEGSKA (reference sequence). The trim removed 6 bases at V and 7 bases at J, leaving 11 bases unmatched. CDR3 length: 13 residues. The data stem from a study of T cells after yellow fever vaccination. TCRdb redid the calling of the 5' RACE reads with MiXCR, one entry per CDR3 protein. In the table there are hundreds of thousands of distinct CDR3 sequences, approximately 13% of which are singletons. The sample was PBMCs, taken on the day of the yellow fever booster vaccination. This chain connects TRBV20-1 to TRBJ2-5, with 7 bases lining up with TRBD1. The TCR comes from a young man who received the YFV17D yellow fever vaccine. The CDR3: CSATGIQGGTQYF. In nucleotides, the CDR3 is TGCAGTGCGACAGGGATACAGGGTGGGACCCAGTACTTC.